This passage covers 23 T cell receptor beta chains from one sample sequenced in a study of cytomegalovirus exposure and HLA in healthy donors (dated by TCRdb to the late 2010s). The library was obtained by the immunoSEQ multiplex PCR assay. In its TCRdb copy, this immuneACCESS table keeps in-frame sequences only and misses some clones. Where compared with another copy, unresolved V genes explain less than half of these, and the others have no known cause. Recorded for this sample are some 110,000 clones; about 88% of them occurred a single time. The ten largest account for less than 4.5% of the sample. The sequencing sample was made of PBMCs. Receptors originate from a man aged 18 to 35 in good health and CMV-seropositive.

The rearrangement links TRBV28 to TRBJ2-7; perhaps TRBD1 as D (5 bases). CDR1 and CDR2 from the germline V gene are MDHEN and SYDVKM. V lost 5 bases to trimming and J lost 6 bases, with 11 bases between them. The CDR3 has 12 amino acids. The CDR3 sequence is CASSTGPLEQYF. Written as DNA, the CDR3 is TGTGCCAGCAGTACAGGACCCCTCGAGCAGTACTTC.

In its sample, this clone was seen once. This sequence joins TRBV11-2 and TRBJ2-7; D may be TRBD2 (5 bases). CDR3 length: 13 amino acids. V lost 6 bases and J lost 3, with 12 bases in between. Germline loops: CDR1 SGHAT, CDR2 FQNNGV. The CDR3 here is CASRRVGVYEQYF. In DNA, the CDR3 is TGTGCCAGCAGGAGGGTCGGGGTCTACGAGCAGTACTTC.

CDR3 bases: TGCGCCAGCAGCCCAGATGTTTACAGCAATTCACCCCTCCACTTT. Its translation is CASSPDVYSNSPLHF. This chain links TRBV4-1 with TRBJ1-6; D uncertain. This CDR3 is built from 15 residues. CDR1 MGHRA and CDR2 YSYEKL come from the germline V gene. Trimming shortened V by 4 bases and J by 7 bases, and 14 bases separated the two germline ends.

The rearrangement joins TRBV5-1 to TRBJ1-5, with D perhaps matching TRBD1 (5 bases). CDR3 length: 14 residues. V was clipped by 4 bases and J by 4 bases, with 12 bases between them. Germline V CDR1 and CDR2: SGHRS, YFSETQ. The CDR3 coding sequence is TGCGCCAGCAGCACCAACGGGGGGAATCAGCCCCAGCATTTT. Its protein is CASSTNGGNQPQHF.

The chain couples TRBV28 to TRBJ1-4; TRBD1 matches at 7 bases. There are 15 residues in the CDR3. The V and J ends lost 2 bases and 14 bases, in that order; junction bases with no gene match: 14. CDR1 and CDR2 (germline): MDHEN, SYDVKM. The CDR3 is CASSLAGDSRGGLFF. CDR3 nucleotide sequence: TGTGCCAGCAGTTTAGCAGGGGACAGTCGGGGTGGGCTGTTTTTT.

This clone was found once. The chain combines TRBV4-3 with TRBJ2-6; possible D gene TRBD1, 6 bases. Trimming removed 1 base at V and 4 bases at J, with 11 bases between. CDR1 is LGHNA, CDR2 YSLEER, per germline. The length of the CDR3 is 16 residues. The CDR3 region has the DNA TGCGCCAGCAGCCAAGTGGGGGCGACCGGGGCCAACGTCCTGACTTTC. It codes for CASSQVGATGANVLTF.

The CDR3 reads CASSPLLDRGRTEAFF. The CDR3 coding sequence is TGTGCCAGCAGCCCCCTCCTCGACAGGGGTCGGACTGAAGCTTTCTTT. The genes are TRBV11-2 and TRBJ1-1, with 8 bases aligning to TRBD1. J was trimmed by 5 bases and V by 5 bases; bases with no gene match: 13. CDR1 and CDR2 (germline): SGHAT, FQNNGV. CDR3 size: 16 residues.

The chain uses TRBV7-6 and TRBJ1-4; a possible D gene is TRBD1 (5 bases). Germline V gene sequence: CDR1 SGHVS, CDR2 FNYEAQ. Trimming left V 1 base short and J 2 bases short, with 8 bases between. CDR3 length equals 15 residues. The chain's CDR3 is CASSLGGGTNEKLFF. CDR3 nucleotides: TGTGCCAGCAGCTTAGGGGGGGGGACTAATGAAAAACTGTTTTTT. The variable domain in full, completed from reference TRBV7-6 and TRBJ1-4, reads GAGVSQSPRYKVTKRGQDVALRCDPISGHVSLYWYRQALGQGPEFLTYFNYEAQQDKSGLPNDRFSAERPEGSISTLTIQRTEQRDSAMYRCASSLGGGTNEKLFFGSGTQLSVL.

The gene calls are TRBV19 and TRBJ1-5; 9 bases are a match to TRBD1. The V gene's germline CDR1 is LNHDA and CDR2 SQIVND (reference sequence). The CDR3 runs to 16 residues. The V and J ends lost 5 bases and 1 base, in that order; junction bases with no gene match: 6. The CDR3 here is CASSPQDRGSNQPQHF. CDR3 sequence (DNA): TGTGCCAGTAGTCCACAAGACAGGGGGAGCAATCAGCCCCAGCATTTT.

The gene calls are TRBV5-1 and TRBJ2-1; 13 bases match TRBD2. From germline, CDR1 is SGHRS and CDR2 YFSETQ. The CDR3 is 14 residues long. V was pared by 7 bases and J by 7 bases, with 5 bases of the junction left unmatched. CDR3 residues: CASSLAGGLNEQFF. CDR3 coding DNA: TGCGCCAGCTCACTAGCGGGGGGGCTAAATGAGCAGTTCTTC.

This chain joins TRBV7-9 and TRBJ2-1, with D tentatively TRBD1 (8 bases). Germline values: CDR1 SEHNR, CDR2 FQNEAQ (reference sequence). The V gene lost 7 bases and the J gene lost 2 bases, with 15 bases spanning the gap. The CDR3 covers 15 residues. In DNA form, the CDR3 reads TGTGCCAGCACCCAGGGGGCGGGGGCCTACAATGAGCAGTTCTTC. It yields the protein CASTQGAGAYNEQFF.

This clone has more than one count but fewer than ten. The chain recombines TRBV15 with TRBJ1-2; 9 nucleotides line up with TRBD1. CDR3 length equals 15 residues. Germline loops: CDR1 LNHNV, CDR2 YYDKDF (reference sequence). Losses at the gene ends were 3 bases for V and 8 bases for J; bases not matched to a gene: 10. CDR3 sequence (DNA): TGTGCCACCAGCAGTAGGACAGGGGTTGGGGTAGGCTACACCTTC. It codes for CATSSRTGVGVGYTF.

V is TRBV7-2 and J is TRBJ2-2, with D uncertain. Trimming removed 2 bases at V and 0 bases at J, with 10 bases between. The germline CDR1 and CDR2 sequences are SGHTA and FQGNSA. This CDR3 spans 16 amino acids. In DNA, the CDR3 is TGTGCCAGCAGCTTATTTTCAGGCGCGAACACCGGGGAGCTGTTTTTT. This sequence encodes CASSLFSGANTGELFF.

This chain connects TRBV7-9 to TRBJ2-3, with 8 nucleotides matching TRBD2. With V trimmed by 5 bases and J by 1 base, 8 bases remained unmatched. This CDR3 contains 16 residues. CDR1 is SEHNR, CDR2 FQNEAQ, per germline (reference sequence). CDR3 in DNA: TGTGCCAGCAGCCACCTAACTAGCGGTGGCACAGATACGCAGTATTTT. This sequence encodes CASSHLTSGGTDTQYF.

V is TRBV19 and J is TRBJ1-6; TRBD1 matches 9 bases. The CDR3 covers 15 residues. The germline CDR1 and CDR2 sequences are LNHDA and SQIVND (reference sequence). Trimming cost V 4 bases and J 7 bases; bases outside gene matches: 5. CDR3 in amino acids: CASSSRGQGNSPLHF. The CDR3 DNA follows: TGTGCCAGTAGTAGCCGCGGACAGGGGAATTCACCCCTCCACTTT.

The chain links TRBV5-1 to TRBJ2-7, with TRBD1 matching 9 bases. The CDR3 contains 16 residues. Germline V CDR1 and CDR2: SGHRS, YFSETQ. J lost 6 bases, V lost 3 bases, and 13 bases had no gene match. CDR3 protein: CASSSTTGGDLSEQYF. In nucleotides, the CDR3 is TGCGCCAGCAGCTCTACTACAGGGGGCGATCTCAGCGAGCAGTACTTC.

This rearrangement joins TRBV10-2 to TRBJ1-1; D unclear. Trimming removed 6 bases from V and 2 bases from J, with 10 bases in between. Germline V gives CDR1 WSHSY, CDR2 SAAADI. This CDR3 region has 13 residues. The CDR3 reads CASSGKANTEAFF. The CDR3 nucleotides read TGCGCCAGCAGCGGTAAAGCAAACACTGAAGCTTTCTTT.

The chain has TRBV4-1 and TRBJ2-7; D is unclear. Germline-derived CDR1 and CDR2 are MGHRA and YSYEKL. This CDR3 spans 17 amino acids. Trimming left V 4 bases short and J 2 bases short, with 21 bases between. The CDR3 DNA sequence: TGCGCCAGCAGCCGAACTCCGGGTCCACCACCCCCCTACGAGCAGTACTTC. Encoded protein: CASSRTPGPPPPYEQYF.

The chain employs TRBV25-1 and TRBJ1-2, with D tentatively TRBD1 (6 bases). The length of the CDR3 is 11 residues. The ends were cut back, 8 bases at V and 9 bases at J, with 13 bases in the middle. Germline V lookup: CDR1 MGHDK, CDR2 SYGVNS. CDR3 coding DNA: TGTGCCAGCCGTTCGACAGGAAGCTACACCTTC. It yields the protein CASRSTGSYTF.

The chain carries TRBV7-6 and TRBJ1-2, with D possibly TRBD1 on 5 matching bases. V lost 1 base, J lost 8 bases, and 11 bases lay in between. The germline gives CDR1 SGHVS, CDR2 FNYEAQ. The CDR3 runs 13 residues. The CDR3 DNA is TGTGCCAGCAGCTTAGGCAGGGAAACAGGCTACACCTTC. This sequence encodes CASSLGRETGYTF.

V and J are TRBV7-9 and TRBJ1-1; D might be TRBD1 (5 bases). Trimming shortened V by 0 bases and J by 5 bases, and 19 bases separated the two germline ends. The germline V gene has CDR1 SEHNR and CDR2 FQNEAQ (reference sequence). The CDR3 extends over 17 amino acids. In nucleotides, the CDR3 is TGTGCCAGCAGCTTAGCCACAGGTGACCGCCGGAGAACTGAAGCTTTCTTT. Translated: CASSLATGDRRRTEAFF. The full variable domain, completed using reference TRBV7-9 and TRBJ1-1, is DTGVSQNPRHKITKRGQNVTFRCDPISEHNRLYWYRQTLGQGPEFLTYFQNEAQLEKSRLLSDRFSAERPKGSFSTLEIQRTEQGDSAMYLCASSLATGDRRRTEAFFGQGTRLTVV.

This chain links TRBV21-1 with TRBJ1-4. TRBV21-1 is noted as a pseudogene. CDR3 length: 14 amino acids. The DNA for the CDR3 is TGTGCCAGCAGTCCGGGAAACTCCGATGAAAAACTGTTTTTT. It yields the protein CASSPGNSDEKLFF.

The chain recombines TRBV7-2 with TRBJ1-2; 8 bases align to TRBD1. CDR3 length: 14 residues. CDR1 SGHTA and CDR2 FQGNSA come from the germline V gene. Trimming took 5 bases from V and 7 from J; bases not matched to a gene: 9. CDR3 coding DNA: TGTGCCAGCAGCCCTCCCCAGGGGGCAAGTGGCTACACCTTC. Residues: CASSPPQGASGYTF.